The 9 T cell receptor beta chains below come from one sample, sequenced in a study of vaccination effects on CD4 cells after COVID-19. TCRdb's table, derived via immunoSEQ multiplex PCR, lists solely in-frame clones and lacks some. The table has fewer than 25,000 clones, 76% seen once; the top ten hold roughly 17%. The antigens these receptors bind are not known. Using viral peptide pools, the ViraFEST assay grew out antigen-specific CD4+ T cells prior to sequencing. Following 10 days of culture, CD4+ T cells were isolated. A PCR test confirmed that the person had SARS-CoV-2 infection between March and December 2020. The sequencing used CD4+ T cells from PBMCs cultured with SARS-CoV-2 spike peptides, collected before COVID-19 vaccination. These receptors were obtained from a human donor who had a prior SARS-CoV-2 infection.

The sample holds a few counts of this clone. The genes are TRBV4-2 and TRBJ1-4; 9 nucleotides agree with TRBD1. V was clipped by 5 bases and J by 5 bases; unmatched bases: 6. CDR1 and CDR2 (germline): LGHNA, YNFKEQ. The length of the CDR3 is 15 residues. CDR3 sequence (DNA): TGTGCCAGCAGCTACGGACAGGGGAGAAATGAAAAACTGTTTTTT. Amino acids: CASSYGQGRNEKLFF.

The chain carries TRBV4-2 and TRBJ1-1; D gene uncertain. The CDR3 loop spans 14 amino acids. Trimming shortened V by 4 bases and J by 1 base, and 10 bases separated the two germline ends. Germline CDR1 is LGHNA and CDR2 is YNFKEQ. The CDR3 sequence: CASSLVGTNTEAFF. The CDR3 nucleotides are TGTGCCAGCAGCCTGGTAGGAACGAACACTGAAGCTTTCTTT.

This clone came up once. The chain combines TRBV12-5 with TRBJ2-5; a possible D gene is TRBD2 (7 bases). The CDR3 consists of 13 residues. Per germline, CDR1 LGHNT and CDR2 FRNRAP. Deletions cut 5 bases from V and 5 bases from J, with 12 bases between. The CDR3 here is CASGQEGGETQYF. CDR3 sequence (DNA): TGTGCTAGTGGTCAGGAGGGGGGGGAGACCCAGTACTTC. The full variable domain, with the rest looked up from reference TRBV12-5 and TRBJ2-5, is DARVTQTPRHKVTEMGQEVTMRCQPILGHNTVFWYRQTMMQGLELLAYFRNRAPLDDSGMPKDRFSAEMPDATLATLKIQPSEPRDSAVYFCASGQEGGETQYFGPGTRLLVL.

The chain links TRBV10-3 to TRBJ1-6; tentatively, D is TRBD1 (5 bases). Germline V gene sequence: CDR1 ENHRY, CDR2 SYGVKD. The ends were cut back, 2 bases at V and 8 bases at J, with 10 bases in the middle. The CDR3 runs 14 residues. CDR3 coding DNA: TGTGCCATCAGTGAGGCGGGGGGAGATTCACCCCTCCACTTT. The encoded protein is CAISEAGGDSPLHF.

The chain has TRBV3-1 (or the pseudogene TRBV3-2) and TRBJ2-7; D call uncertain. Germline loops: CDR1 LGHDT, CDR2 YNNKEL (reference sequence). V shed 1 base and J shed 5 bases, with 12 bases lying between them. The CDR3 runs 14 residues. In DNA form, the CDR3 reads TGTGCCAGCAGCCAAGTATTCTATGCCAACGAGCAGTACTTC. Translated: CASSQVFYANEQYF.

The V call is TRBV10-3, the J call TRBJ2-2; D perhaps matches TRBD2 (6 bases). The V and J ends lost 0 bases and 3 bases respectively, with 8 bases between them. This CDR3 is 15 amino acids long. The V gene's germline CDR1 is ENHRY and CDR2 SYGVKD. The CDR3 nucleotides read TGTGCCATCAGTGAGTCGAGGAGGGACACCGGGGAGCTGTTTTTT. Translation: CAISESRRDTGELFF.

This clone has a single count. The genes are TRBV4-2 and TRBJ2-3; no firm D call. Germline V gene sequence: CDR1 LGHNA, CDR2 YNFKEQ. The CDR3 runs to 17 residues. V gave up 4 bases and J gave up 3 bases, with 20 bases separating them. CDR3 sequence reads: CASSRSLLSQPTDTQYF. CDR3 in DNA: TGTGCCAGCAGCCGCAGTCTCCTCAGCCAACCTACAGATACGCAGTATTTT.

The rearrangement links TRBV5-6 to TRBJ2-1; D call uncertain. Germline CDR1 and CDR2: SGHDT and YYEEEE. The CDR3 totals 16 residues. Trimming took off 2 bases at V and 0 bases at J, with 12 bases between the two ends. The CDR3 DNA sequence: TGTGCCAGCAGCTTTATCCCCGATAGCTCCTACAATGAGCAGTTCTTC. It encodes CASSFIPDSSYNEQFF.

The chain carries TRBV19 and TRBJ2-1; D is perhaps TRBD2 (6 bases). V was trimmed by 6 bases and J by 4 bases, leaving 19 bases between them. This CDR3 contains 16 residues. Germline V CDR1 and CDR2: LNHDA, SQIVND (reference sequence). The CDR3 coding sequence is TGTGCCAGTAGCCTACTCGGGGGACGAGGGTACAATGAGCAGTTCTTC. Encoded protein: CASSLLGGRGYNEQFF. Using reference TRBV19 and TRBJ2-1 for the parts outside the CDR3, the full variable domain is DGGITQSPKYLFRKEGQNVTLSCEQNLNHDAMYWYRQDPGQGLRLIYYSQIVNDFQKGDIAEGYSVSREKKESFPLTVTSAQKNPTAFYLCASSLLGGRGYNEQFFGPGTRLTVL.